The 21 T cell receptor beta chains given below trace back to one sample, sequenced in a study of identical twins. TCRdb passed the 5' RACE reads through MiXCR, listing each CDR3 protein once. The profile shows about 220,000 distinct CDR3 sequences, less than 8% of them singletons. The same data also went into a second study, on yellow fever vaccine responses in identical twins.

Sequencing was done on a sample of memory (CD45RO+) T cells sorted from blood. These receptors came from a woman between 18 and 29 years old in good health.

The sample holds many counts of this clonotype. A junction end diverges from the germline sequence, so it may reflect a read error. The chain is built from TRBV18 and TRBJ2-3; no clear D. This CDR3 has 15 amino acids. Germline assignment: CDR1 KGHSH and CDR2 LQKENI. CDR3 sequence: CASSLSLTSRDTQYF. CDR3 nucleotides: TGTGCCAGCTCACTTTCGCTAACCAGCAGAGATACGCAGTATTTT. The full variable domain, with the rest looked up from reference TRBV18 and TRBJ2-3, is NAGVMQNPRHLVRRRGQEARLRCSPMKGHSHVYWYRQLPEEGLKFMVYLQKENIIDESGMPKERFSAEFPKEGPSILRIQQVVRGDSAAYFCASSLSLTSRDTQYFGPGTRLTVL.

The chain links TRBV5-1 to TRBJ1-6; TRBD1 might be the D (5 bases). Trimming left V 4 bases short and J 9 bases short, with 17 bases between. The CDR3 sequence is 15 residues long. Per germline, CDR1 SGHRS and CDR2 YFSETQ. The CDR3 nucleotides read TGCGCCAGCAGCCTGTTGGGGGATCAGGGTTCACCCCTCCACTTT. This sequence encodes CASSLLGDQGSPLHF. The entire variable domain, with the rest obtained from reference TRBV5-1 and TRBJ1-6, is as follows: KAGVTQTPRYLIKTRGQQVTLSCSPISGHRSVSWYQQTPGQGLQFLFEYFSETQRNKGNFPGRFSGRQFSNSRSEMNVSTLELGDSALYLCASSLLGDQGSPLHFGNGTRLTVT.

The chain recombines TRBV3-1 with TRBJ1-1; 7 nucleotides agree with TRBD1. The trim removed 4 bases at V and 0 bases at J, leaving 5 bases unmatched. The CDR3 is 15 residues long. CDR1 and CDR2 from the germline V gene are LGHDT and YNNKEL (reference sequence). CDR3 bases: TGTGCCAGCAGCCCGATGGACAGGTTGAACACTGAAGCTTTCTTT. This sequence encodes CASSPMDRLNTEAFF.

This clonotype was observed many times. V usage is TRBV5-1 and J usage is TRBJ2-2; either TRBD1 or TRBD2 may fit D (5 bases each). Trimming cost V 4 bases and J 2 bases, with 15 bases left between them. The CDR3 runs 16 residues. Germline CDR1 SGHRS, CDR2 YFSETQ. The CDR3 sequence: CASSASGTGNTGELFF. CDR3 bases: TGCGCCAGCAGCGCGTCCGGGACCGGAAACACCGGGGAGCTGTTTTTT.

The chain recombines TRBV5-6 with TRBJ2-1; unclear D gene. This CDR3 contains 13 residues. Germline CDR1 reads SGHDT; CDR2 reads YYEEEE. Deletions cut 3 bases from V and 8 bases from J, with 12 bases between. CDR3 in amino acids: CASSSAGSDEQFF. The CDR3, as DNA: TGTGCCAGCAGCTCCGCTGGGTCTGATGAGCAGTTCTTC.

This clonotype was observed many times. The chain is built from TRBV20-1 and TRBJ2-3; D unresolved. This CDR3 has 12 amino acids. Germline V lookup: CDR1 DFQATT, CDR2 SNEGSKA (reference sequence). V was trimmed by 3 bases and J by 0 bases, leaving 4 bases between them. CDR3 residues: CSASASTDTQYF. For the CDR3, the DNA is TGCAGTGCTAGCGCTAGCACAGATACGCAGTATTTT.

This clonotype was detected many times. The chain has TRBV27 and TRBJ1-1; D is perhaps TRBD1 (5 bases). Germline V lookup: CDR1 MNHEY, CDR2 SMNVEV (reference sequence). The length of the CDR3 is 14 residues. Trimming took off 6 bases at V and 3 bases at J, with 14 bases between the two ends. CDR3 amino acids: CASSWDSWDTEAFF. In DNA, the CDR3 is TGTGCCAGCAGCTGGGACTCTTGGGACACTGAAGCTTTCTTT.

In this sample, this clonotype turned up many times. The chain carries TRBV6-6 and TRBJ1-2, with D hard to call. V lost 0 bases, J lost 2 bases, and 4 bases lay in between. The CDR3 spans 13 residues. CDR1 and CDR2 from the germline V gene are MNHNY and SVGAGI (reference sequence). The CDR3 DNA reads as TGTGCCAGCAGTTACTCGTGGAACTATGGCTACACCTTC. It codes for CASSYSWNYGYTF.

This clonotype was counted at least ten times. The V and J genes are TRBV6-5 and TRBJ1-3; D uncertain. This CDR3 has 15 residues. Per the germline V gene, CDR1 is MNHEY and CDR2 is SVGAGI. The germline V and J ends were trimmed by 2 bases and 0 bases, with 8 bases remaining between them. This CDR3 reads CASSYISPSGNTIYF. In DNA, the CDR3 is TGTGCCAGCAGTTACATCAGTCCCTCTGGAAACACCATATATTTT.

This clonotype was seen many times. This sequence joins TRBV11-2 and TRBJ2-3; 7 bases agree with TRBD1. This CDR3 is built from 14 residues. The germline V gene encodes CDR1 SGHAT and CDR2 FQNNGV. J gave up 3 bases and V 3 bases, and 3 bases lay outside the gene matches. The CDR3 nucleotides are TGTGCCAGCAGCTTCCGCAGGGGGACAGATACGCAGTATTTT. Its protein is CASSFRRGTDTQYF.

This clonotype was detected many times. Written as DNA, the CDR3 is TGTGCCAGCAGTCTAAACGGGGGTAGTAACTATGGCTACACCTTC. Its translation is CASSLNGGSNYGYTF. This rearrangement joins TRBV12-3 or TRBV12-4 to TRBJ1-2; TRBD1 might be the D (5 bases). With 5 bases removed from V and 1 base from J, the gap between germline ends came to 14 bases. This CDR3 spans 15 amino acids.

The sample holds a few counts of this clonotype. The chain employs TRBV6-5 and TRBJ2-2, with D tentatively TRBD1 (5 bases). V lost 0 bases and J 1 base, leaving 12 bases between the germline ends. The CDR3 loop spans 17 amino acids. The germline CDR1 and CDR2 sequences are MNHEY and SVGAGI. The CDR3 coding sequence is TGTGCCAGCAGTTACTCGATAGGGGCCCTGAACACCGGGGAGCTGTTTTTT. This gives the protein CASSYSIGALNTGELFF.

CDR3 residues: CASSARTGGTYGYTF. The CDR3 region has the DNA TGTGCCAGCAGCGCCAGGACAGGGGGCACCTATGGCTACACCTTC. The gene calls are TRBV9 and TRBJ1-2, with TRBD1 identical over 11 bases. V shed 3 bases and J 4 bases; nucleotides not matched to a gene: 5. This CDR3 contains 15 residues. Germline lookup yields CDR1 SGDLS and CDR2 YYNGEE.

This clonotype was detected ten times or more. The chain combines TRBV4-1 with TRBJ2-1; the match to TRBD2 covers 9 bases. Germline lookup yields CDR1 MGHRA and CDR2 YSYEKL. Trimming took 1 base from V and 9 from J; bases not matched to a gene: 13. The CDR3 consists of 17 residues. The CDR3 coding sequence is TGCGCCAGCAGCCAAGGGATGTTAAGCGGGAGGCCCTCTGAGCAGTTCTTC. Protein product: CASSQGMLSGRPSEQFF.

There are many counts of this clonotype. This chain connects TRBV7-9 to TRBJ2-5; D remains ambiguous. V was cut by 1 base and J by 1 base, with 7 bases left in between. The germline gives CDR1 SEHNR, CDR2 FQNEAQ (reference sequence). This CDR3 contains 14 residues. The CDR3, as DNA: TGTGCCAGCAGCTTAGATGCGCCCCAAGAGACCCAGTACTTC. Translated, it gives CASSLDAPQETQYF.

The rearrangement links TRBV20-1 to TRBJ2-6, with a weak D call TRBD2 (6 bases). Germline CDR1 reads DFQATT; CDR2 reads SNEGSKA (reference sequence). The CDR3 extends over 16 amino acids. The ends were cut back, 6 bases at V and 1 base at J, with 16 bases in the middle. The CDR3 DNA sequence: TGCAGTGCCGCTGGGGGGTCGATGTCTGGGGCCAACGTCCTGACTTTC. This gives the protein CSAAGGSMSGANVLTF.

There are many counts of this clonotype. This CDR3 reads CASSDSSLGQSTDTQYF. As DNA, the CDR3 is TGTGCCAGCAGCGACTCCTCTTTGGGACAGAGCACAGATACGCAGTATTTT. The genes are TRBV9 and TRBJ2-3; 7 nucleotides line up with TRBD1. The trim removed 3 bases at V and 0 bases at J, leaving 10 bases unmatched. This CDR3 is built from 17 residues. The germline V gene has CDR1 SGDLS and CDR2 YYNGEE. Based on the CDR3 plus reference TRBV9 and TRBJ2-3, the full variable domain is DSGVTQTPKHLITATGQRVTLRCSPRSGDLSVYWYQQSLDQGLQFLIQYYNGEERAKGNILERFSAQQFPDLHSELNLSSLELGDSALYFCASSDSSLGQSTDTQYFGPGTRLTVL.

The V gene is TRBV7-9, the J gene TRBJ1-1; D not resolved. The CDR3 consists of 12 residues. V was cut by 3 bases and J by 1 base, with 3 bases left in between. The germline CDR1 and CDR2 sequences are SEHNR and FQNEAQ (reference sequence). The CDR3 region has the DNA TGTGCCAGCAGCTTTAAGAACACTGAAGCTTTCTTT. Residues: CASSFKNTEAFF.

This chain uses TRBV28 with TRBJ2-1; 14 bases line up with TRBD2. Unmatched junction bases numbered 9, after V lost 7 bases and J lost 7 bases. Looked up from germline, CDR1 is MDHEN and CDR2 is SYDVKM. CDR3 length equals 16 residues. The CDR3 DNA follows: TGTGCCAGCAAATCCCCCGGGACTAGCGGGAGTAATGAGCAGTTCTTC. Protein: CASKSPGTSGSNEQFF.

This clonotype was seen a handful of times. The gene calls are TRBV6-5 and TRBJ2-1, with TRBD2 identical over 14 bases. Germline CDR1 reads MNHEY; CDR2 reads SVGAGI. There are 16 residues in the CDR3. After removal of 4 bases from V and 13 bases from J, the junction contained 12 bases not matched to a gene. The CDR3 reads CASSSSGTSGRGSQFF. CDR3 DNA sequence: TGTGCCAGCAGTTCCTCCGGGACTAGCGGGAGAGGCTCCCAGTTCTTC.

This clonotype was seen at least ten times. The genes are TRBV7-8 and TRBJ2-1, with 8 positions matching TRBD1. The V gene end was trimmed by 7 bases and the J gene end by 9 bases; junction bases not matched to a gene: 11. From germline, CDR1 is SGHVS and CDR2 FQNEAQ. CDR3 length equals 14 residues. Here the CDR3 DNA reads TGTGCCAGCAACGTACAGGGGGACAAGGGTGAGCAGTTCTTC. Translated, it gives CASNVQGDKGEQFF. Filled out from reference TRBV7-8 and TRBJ2-1, the complete variable domain reads GAGVSQSPRYKVAKRGQDVALRCDPISGHVSLFWYQQALGQGPEFLTYFQNEAQLDKSGLPSDRFFAERPEGSVSTLKIQRTQQEDSAVYLCASNVQGDKGEQFFGPGTRLTVL.